This T cell receptor beta chain originates from a study of cytomegalovirus exposure and HLA in healthy donors. For the study at large: A preliminary data release comprised 80 million to 95 million unique TCRs obtained from HLA-typed donors. Study findings and constraints: Per published reports, the classifier diagnosed cytomegalovirus status with high specificity and sensitivity. TRBV6-2, TRBV6-3 and some other V segments were unresolvable in 87-base-pair reads. Other equally common chains were less clonally expanded than HLA-associated TCR beta chains, a later analysis showed.

Deletions cut 6 bases from V and 4 bases from J, with 15 bases between. Germline V gene lookup returns CDR1 MNHNY and CDR2 SVGAGI (reference sequence). This CDR3 is built from 14 residues. Vbeta (60) and Jbeta (13) primers were used in the PCR. Sequenced by immunoSEQ multiplex PCR; TCRdb stores in-frame clones only, minus some. Recorded for this sample: 100,000 to 150,000 clones. In regard to this clone: No antigen is known for it.

Sequencing used PBMCs. This sequence originates from a man aged 35 to 55 in good health and CMV-seronegative. The chain couples TRBV6-6 to TRBJ1-1; possible D gene TRBD1, 6 bases. The CDR3 is CASRLYREGTEAFF. Here the CDR3 DNA reads TGTGCCAGCAGACTTTACAGGGAGGGCACTGAAGCTTTCTTT.